The rows below give T cell receptor beta chains drawn from one sample of a study of CD8 T cells in Susac syndrome. TCRdb ran MiXCR on the immunoSEQ multiplex PCR reads and lists one entry per CDR3 protein. The repertoire includes about 280,000 distinct CDR3 sequences, approximately 84% of them detected once, and approximately 0.11% sits in the top ten. The sample taken for sequencing was CD8+ T cells from PBMCs. The source of these receptors is a human donor with multiple sclerosis. Each CDR3 is given with its conserved first and last residue. D genes are given only for firm matches. Not every row has a clone size; where given, it reads once, few, many or a size class.

size | D | J | V | CDR3 | DNA
. | . | TRBJ2-1 | TRBV11-2 | CASSNLAALSDEQFF | TGTGCCAGCAGCAATTTAGCGGCCCTCAGCGATGAGCAGTTCTTC
. | TRBD2 | TRBJ2-1 | TRBV5-5 | CASSSFGGEGLNEQFF | TGTGCCAGCAGCTCCTTTGGGGGGGAAGGGTTAAATGAGCAGTTCTTC
. | . | TRBJ2-7 | TRBV27 | CASSPQGSQYRYEQYF | TGTGCCAGCTCACCGCAGGGGTCCCAATATAGGTACGAGCAGTACTTC
. | . | TRBJ1-3 | TRBV27 | CASARGGSGNTIYF | TGTGCCAGCGCCCGAGGCGGCTCTGGAAACACCATATATTTT
. | . | TRBJ1-1 | TRBV28 | CASSLQGHDTEAFF | TGTGCCAGCAGCCTGCAGGGTCACGACACTGAAGCTTTCTTT
. | . | TRBJ2-1 | TRBV5-4 | CASSLVHSGWINEQFF | TGTGCCAGCAGCTTGGTGCACAGCGGGTGGATAAATGAGCAGTTCTTC
. | TRBD2 | TRBJ2-7 | TRBV6-2/TRBV6-3 | CASSYGLAGLSSYEQYF | TGTGCCAGCAGCTACGGACTAGCGGGTTTAAGCTCCTACGAGCAGTACTTC
few | . | TRBJ1-2 | TRBV9 | CASSGHGVYTF | TGTGCCAGCAGCGGTCACGGAGTCTACACCTTC
. | . | TRBJ2-2 | TRBV7-9 | CASSSLLNTGELFF | TGTGCCAGCAGCAGCCTTTTGAACACCGGGGAGCTGTTTTTT
. | TRBD2 | TRBJ2-2 | TRBV6-2/TRBV6-3 | CASRTGTSVHTGELFF | TGTGCCAGCAGAACCGGGACTAGCGTCCACACCGGGGAGCTGTTTTTT
. | . | TRBJ2-2 | TRBV30 | CAWTSTGELFF | TGTGCCTGGACTTCCACCGGGGAGCTGTTTTTT
. | . | TRBJ2-3 | TRBV3-1 | CASSPVRSDTQYF | TGTGCCAGCAGCCCAGTTCGGTCAGATACGCAGTATTTT
. | . | TRBJ2-1 | TRBV2 | CASTPLSGASYNEQFF | TGTGCCAGCACGCCCTTGAGCGGAGCTTCCTACAATGAGCAGTTCTTC
. | TRBD1 | TRBJ1-5 | TRBV28 | CASSRPGTEEDQPQHF | TGTGCCAGCAGTCGTCCCGGGACAGAAGAGGATCAGCCCCAGCATTTT
. | . | TRBJ2-7 | TRBV9 | CASSVEWEAAYEQYF | TGTGCCAGCAGCGTAGAGTGGGAGGCTGCCTACGAGCAGTACTTC
. | . | TRBJ1-3 | TRBV2 | CASSHQASGNTIYF | TGTGCCAGCAGTCACCAGGCCTCTGGAAACACCATATATTTT
. | . | TRBJ1-2 | TRBV28 | CASFGDVEANYGYTF | TGTGCCAGCTTTGGGGATGTCGAAGCTAACTATGGCTACACCTTC
. | TRBD1 | TRBJ1-1 | TRBV14 | CASSRTGRNTEAFF | TGTGCCAGCAGCCGGACAGGGAGGAACACTGAAGCTTTCTTT
. | TRBD2 | TRBJ2-7 | TRBV12-3/TRBV12-4 | CASSLRLAGALFAEQYF | TGTGCCAGCAGTTTAAGGCTAGCGGGAGCCCTTTTCGCCGAGCAGTACTTC
. | . | TRBJ2-5 | TRBV25-1 | CASSEKSSQYF | TGTGCCAGCAGTGAGAAGAGCTCCCAGTACTTC
. | TRBD2 | TRBJ2-3 | TRBV29-1 | CSVEGGQGLAGVKRDTQYF | TGCAGCGTTGAAGGGGGGCAGGGGCTAGCGGGAGTAAAAAGAGATACGCAGTATTTT
. | . | TRBJ1-1 | TRBV10-3 | CAISEGSEAFF | TGTGCCATCAGTGAGGGTTCTGAAGCTTTCTTT
. | . | TRBJ2-3 | TRBV6-1 | CASQTWDTQYF | TGTGCCAGCCAAACCTGGGATACGCAGTATTTT
. | TRBD2 | TRBJ2-1 | TRBV9 | CASSVSSGRAGSYNEQFF | TGTGCCAGCAGCGTGTCTAGCGGGAGGGCTGGCTCCTACAATGAGCAGTTCTTC
. | . | TRBJ1-1 | TRBV30 | CAWSVDGWTEAFF | TGTGCCTGGAGTGTTGATGGATGGACTGAAGCTTTCTTT